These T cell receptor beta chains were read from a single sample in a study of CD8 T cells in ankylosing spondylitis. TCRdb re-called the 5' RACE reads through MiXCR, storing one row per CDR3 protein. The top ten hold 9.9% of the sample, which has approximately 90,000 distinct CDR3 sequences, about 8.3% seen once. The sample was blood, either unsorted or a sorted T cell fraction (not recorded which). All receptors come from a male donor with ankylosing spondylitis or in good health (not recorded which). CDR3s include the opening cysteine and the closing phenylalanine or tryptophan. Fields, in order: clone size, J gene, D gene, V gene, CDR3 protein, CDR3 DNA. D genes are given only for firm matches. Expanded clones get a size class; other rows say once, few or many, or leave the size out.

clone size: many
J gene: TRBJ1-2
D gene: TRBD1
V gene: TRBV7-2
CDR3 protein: CASSYVTDRVGGYGYTF
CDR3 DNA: TGTGCCAGCAGCTACGTTACCGACAGGGTCGGCGGCTATGGCTACACCTTC

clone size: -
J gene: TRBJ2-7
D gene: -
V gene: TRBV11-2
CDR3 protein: CASSFVVSYEQYF
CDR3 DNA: TGTGCCAGCAGCTTTGTGGTCTCCTACGAGCAGTACTTC

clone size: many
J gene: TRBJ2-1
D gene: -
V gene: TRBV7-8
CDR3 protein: CASSLDRSQYVYNEQFF
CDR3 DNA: TGTGCCAGCAGCCTTGACAGGAGCCAGTACGTCTACAATGAGCAGTTCTTC

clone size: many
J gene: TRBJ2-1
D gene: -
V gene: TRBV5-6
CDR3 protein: CASSLAQFRDYNEQFF
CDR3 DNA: TGTGCCAGCAGCTTGGCCCAGTTTCGGGACTACAATGAGCAGTTCTTC

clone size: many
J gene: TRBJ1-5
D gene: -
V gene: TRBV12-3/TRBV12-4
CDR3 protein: CASAIYQPQHF
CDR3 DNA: TGTGCCAGCGCTATTTATCAGCCCCAGCATTTT

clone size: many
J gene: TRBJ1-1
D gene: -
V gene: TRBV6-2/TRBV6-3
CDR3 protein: CASCNGGLGTEAFF
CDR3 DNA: TGTGCCAGCTGTAACGGGGGGCTGGGGACTGAAGCTTTCTTT

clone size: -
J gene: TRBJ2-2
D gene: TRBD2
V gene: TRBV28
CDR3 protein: CASRPSGSGTGELFF
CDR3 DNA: TGTGCCAGCAGACCTAGCGGGAGTGGCACCGGGGAGCTGTTTTTT

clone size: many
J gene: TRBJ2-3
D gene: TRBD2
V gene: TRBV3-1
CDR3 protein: CASSQAGGQGDTQYF
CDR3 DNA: TGTGCCAGCAGCCAAGCGGGGGGGCAGGGAGATACGCAGTATTTT

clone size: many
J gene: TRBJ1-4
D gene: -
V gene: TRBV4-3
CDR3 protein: CASSPGPQPREKLFF
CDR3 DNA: TGCGCCAGCAGCCCTGGACCACAGCCCCGTGAAAAACTGTTTTTT

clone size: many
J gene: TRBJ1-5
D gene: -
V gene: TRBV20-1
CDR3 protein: CSARDRQANQPQHF
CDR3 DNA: TGCAGTGCTAGAGATCGACAGGCAAATCAGCCCCAGCATTTT

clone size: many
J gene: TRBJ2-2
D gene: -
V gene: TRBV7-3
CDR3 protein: CASSLRGNTGELFF
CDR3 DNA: TGTGCCAGCAGCTTACGGGGGAACACCGGGGAGCTGTTTTTT

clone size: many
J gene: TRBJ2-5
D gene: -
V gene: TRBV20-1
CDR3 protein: CSARSGVSETQYF
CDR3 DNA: TGCAGTGCTAGGTCCGGGGTGTCGGAGACCCAGTACTTC

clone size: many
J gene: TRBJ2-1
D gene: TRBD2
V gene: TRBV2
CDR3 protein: CASREGLAGLDEQFF
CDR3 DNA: TGTGCCAGCAGGGAAGGACTAGCGGGACTCGATGAGCAGTTCTTC

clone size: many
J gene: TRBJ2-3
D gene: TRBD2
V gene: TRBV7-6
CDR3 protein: CASSLFSGGLTDTQYF
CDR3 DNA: TGTGCCAGCAGCTTATTTAGCGGGGGCCTCACAGATACGCAGTATTTT

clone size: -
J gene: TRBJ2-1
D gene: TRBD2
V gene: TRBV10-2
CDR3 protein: CASSHLAGGFNEQFF
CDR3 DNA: TGCGCCAGCAGTCATCTAGCGGGAGGGTTCAATGAGCAGTTCTTC

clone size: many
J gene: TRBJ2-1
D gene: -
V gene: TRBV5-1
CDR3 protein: CASSWSGRDNEQFF
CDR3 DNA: TGCGCCAGCAGCTGGTCGGGACGAGACAATGAGCAGTTCTTC

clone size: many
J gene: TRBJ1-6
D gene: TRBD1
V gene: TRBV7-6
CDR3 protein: CASSPRPPGQGNSPLHF
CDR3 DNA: TGTGCCAGCAGCCCCCGTCCCCCGGGACAGGGGAATTCACCCCTCCACTTT

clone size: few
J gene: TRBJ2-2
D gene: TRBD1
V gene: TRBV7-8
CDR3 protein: CASSLELSWQGADGELFF
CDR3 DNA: TGTGCCAGCAGCTTAGAGCTCTCCTGGCAGGGGGCCGACGGGGAGCTGTTTTTT

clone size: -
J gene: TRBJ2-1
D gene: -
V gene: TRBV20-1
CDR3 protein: CSAPPGLAYNEQFF
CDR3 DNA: TGCAGTGCCCCCCCGGGTCTAGCCTACAATGAGCAGTTCTTC

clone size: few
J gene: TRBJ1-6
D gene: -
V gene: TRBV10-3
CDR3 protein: CAISGHTYNSPLHF
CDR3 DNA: TGTGCCATCAGTGGTCACACGTATAATTCACCCCTCCACTTT

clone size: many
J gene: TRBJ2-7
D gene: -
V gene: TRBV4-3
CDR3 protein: CASSQERDLREQYF
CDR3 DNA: TGCGCCAGCAGCCAAGAAAGGGACCTACGGGAGCAGTACTTC

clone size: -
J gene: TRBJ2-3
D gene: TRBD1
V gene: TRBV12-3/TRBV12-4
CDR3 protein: CASREDRGPTDTQYF
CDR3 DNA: TGTGCCAGCAGAGAGGACAGGGGGCCGACAGATACGCAGTATTTT